These 32 T cell receptor beta chains share one sample of origin, sequenced in a study of CD8 T cells in Susac syndrome. An amount of RNA that ranged from roughly 0.45 to 1 ug was reverse transcribed with random hexamers. TCRdb used MiXCR to reprocess the immunoSEQ multiplex PCR reads, holding one entry per CDR3 protein. There are under 110,000 distinct CDR3 sequences in the sample; approximately 93% occur only once, and around 0.4% lies in the top ten. Specimen: CD8+ T cells from PBMCs. These receptors all stem from a human donor with Susac syndrome.

The chain employs TRBV25-1 and TRBJ2-1, with D hard to call. The CDR3 covers 11 residues. From germline, CDR1 is MGHDK and CDR2 SYGVNS. With 4 bases removed from V and 8 bases from J, the gap between germline ends came to 6 bases. This CDR3 reads CASSASDEQFF. The DNA of the CDR3 is TGTGCCAGCAGTGCCAGCGATGAGCAGTTCTTC.

This chain uses TRBV5-1 with TRBJ2-3; TRBD1 agrees at 7 bases. Germline CDR1 reads SGHRS; CDR2 reads YFSETQ. Losses at the gene ends were 4 bases for V and 4 bases for J; bases not matched to a gene: 9. The CDR3 is 15 residues long. The CDR3 protein is CASSLYPQGADTQYF. DNA of the CDR3: TGCGCCAGCAGCCTGTACCCTCAGGGGGCAGATACGCAGTATTTT.

The genes are TRBV6-5 and TRBJ1-5; D remains unclear. Germline V gene lookup returns CDR1 MNHEY and CDR2 SVGAGI. The CDR3 contains 14 residues. Trimming pared 5 bases from V and 0 bases from J, leaving 8 bases between. This CDR3 reads CASSRTDSNQPQHF. CDR3 nucleotide sequence: TGTGCCAGCAGTCGGACGGATAGCAATCAGCCCCAGCATTTT.

The chain carries TRBV20-1 and TRBJ1-2, with 8 bases matching TRBD1. V gave up 0 bases and J gave up 8 bases; unmatched junction bases: 8. Germline-derived CDR1 and CDR2 are DFQATT and SNEGSKA (reference sequence). This CDR3 is 14 amino acids long. The CDR3 nucleotides read TGCAGTGCTAGAGATTCCCAGGGGGCGCGGGGCTACACCTTC. As protein: CSARDSQGARGYTF.

The CDR3 DNA reads as TGTGCCAGCAGTTACCCGGAGTCTGGGTCAGGGGTTGAATCACCCCTCCACTTT. This sequence encodes CASSYPESGSGVESPLHF. The chain carries TRBV6-7 and TRBJ1-6; tentatively, D is TRBD1 (6 bases). TRBV6-7 is an open reading frame whose function is uncertain. This CDR3 has 18 residues. The ends were cut back, 2 bases at V and 10 bases at J, with 24 bases in the middle.

J is TRBJ1-2 and V is TRBV13, with 9 nucleotides matching TRBD1. Trimming cost V 5 bases and J 7 bases; bases outside gene matches: 2. CDR3 length: 12 amino acids. The germline gives CDR1 PRHDT, CDR2 FYEKMQ (reference sequence). The CDR3 region has the DNA TGTGCCAGCAGCACAGGGGGCGTTGGCTACACCTTC. Its translation is CASSTGGVGYTF.

The chain joins TRBV19 to TRBJ1-1; 7 bases agree with TRBD1. Germline CDR1 LNHDA, CDR2 SQIVND (reference sequence). After removal of 9 bases from V and 4 bases from J, the junction contained 11 bases not matched to a gene. The CDR3 runs 14 residues. The CDR3 nucleotides read TGTGCCAGCAGCCATAGGGGGCGATCCACTGAAGCTTTCTTT. As protein: CASSHRGRSTEAFF.

The chain uses TRBV29-1 and TRBJ2-2; 10 nucleotides match TRBD2. The CDR3 runs 14 residues. CDR1 and CDR2 (germline): SQVTM, ANQGSEA. J lost 6 bases, V lost 6 bases, and 7 bases had no gene match. CDR3 amino acids: CSVQSSGGAGELFF. The CDR3 region has the DNA TGCAGCGTACAGTCTAGCGGGGGTGCCGGGGAGCTGTTTTTT.

The V call is TRBV7-2, the J call TRBJ2-7, with D unresolved. Germline CDR1 SGHTA, CDR2 FQGNSA. V was clipped by 1 base and J by 3 bases, with 13 bases between them. CDR3 length: 15 residues. The CDR3 DNA is TGTGCCAGCAGCTTAGAGGTGGATTGTGGCTACGAGCAGTACTTC. Its translation: CASSLEVDCGYEQYF.

The V gene is TRBV27, the J gene TRBJ2-7; tentatively, D is TRBD1 (5 bases). With 2 bases removed from V and 5 bases from J, the gap between germline ends came to 13 bases. The CDR3 runs to 14 residues. Germline V lookup: CDR1 MNHEY, CDR2 SMNVEV (reference sequence). The DNA of the CDR3 is TGTGCCAGCAGTTTAGACCCAGGGCGCAACGAGCAGTACTTC. Residues: CASSLDPGRNEQYF.

The chain joins TRBV7-6 to TRBJ1-6, with D unclear. Germline V gives CDR1 SGHVS, CDR2 FNYEAQ. The CDR3 consists of 16 residues. V lost 2 bases to trimming and J lost 0 bases, with 8 bases between them. CDR3 coding DNA: TGTGCCAGCAGCTTATCGTCGTCCTCCTATAATTCACCCCTCCACTTT. Amino acid sequence: CASSLSSSSYNSPLHF.

The genes are TRBV6-2 or TRBV6-3 and TRBJ1-1, with unresolved D. Germline CDR1 is MNHEY and CDR2 is SVGEGT. The CDR3 sequence is 11 residues long. V was trimmed by 5 bases and J by 4 bases, leaving 5 bases between them. The CDR3 sequence: CASSTATEAFF. In DNA, the CDR3 is TGTGCCAGCAGTACTGCCACTGAAGCTTTCTTT.

The genes are TRBV20-1 and TRBJ1-4; 7 bases line up with TRBD1. This CDR3 has 14 amino acids. From germline, CDR1 is DFQATT and CDR2 SNEGSKA (reference sequence). V was clipped by 6 bases and J by 3 bases; unmatched bases: 7. CDR3 DNA sequence: TGCAGTGCACAGACAGGGAGGCCTAATGAAAAACTGTTTTTT. The encoded protein is CSAQTGRPNEKLFF.

Here the CDR3 reads CSVPLGGVFGYTF. The CDR3 DNA reads TGCAGCGTTCCCCTCGGGGGTGTGTTCGGCTACACCTTC. This chain joins TRBV29-1 and TRBJ1-2, with D maybe TRBD1 (5 bases). The V end lost 5 bases, the J end lost 8 bases, and 18 bases lay between the germline ends. The CDR3 runs to 13 residues. Germline V gene lookup returns CDR1 SQVTM and CDR2 ANQGSEA. Full variable domain (rest looked up from reference TRBV29-1 and TRBJ1-2): SAVISQKPSRDICQRGTSLTIQCQVDSQVTMMFWYRQQPGQSLTLIATANQGSEATYESGFVIDKFPISRPNLTFSTLTVSNMSPEDSSIYLCSVPLGGVFGYTFGSGTRLTVV.

The rearrangement joins TRBV4-1 to TRBJ1-1; D is undetermined. V was pared by 0 bases and J by 0 bases, with 8 bases between. This CDR3 contains 15 residues. Germline-derived CDR1 and CDR2 are MGHRA and YSYEKL. CDR3 DNA: TGCGCCAGCAGCCAAGATAGGGCAGTGAACACTGAAGCTTTCTTT. Protein sequence: CASSQDRAVNTEAFF.

This clonotype has just a few counts. The chain combines TRBV7-9 with TRBJ2-5; D not resolved. Trimming cost V 1 base and J 5 bases, with 11 bases left between them. Germline CDR1 reads SEHNR; CDR2 reads FQNEAQ (reference sequence). The CDR3 extends over 14 amino acids. Here the CDR3 reads CASSLVVGRETQYF. The CDR3 DNA reads TGTGCCAGCAGCTTAGTGGTGGGCCGGGAGACCCAGTACTTC.

V usage is TRBV20-1 and J usage is TRBJ2-1; perhaps TRBD1 as D (5 bases). CDR1 and CDR2 (germline): DFQATT, SNEGSKA (reference sequence). Between the trimmed V and J ends, which lost 6 bases and 3 bases, there was a span of 12 bases. There are 13 residues in the CDR3. CDR3 nucleotides: TGCAGTGCCAGACAGAACTACTACAATGAGCAGTTCTTC. This sequence encodes CSARQNYYNEQFF.

This rearrangement joins TRBV20-1 to TRBJ2-1, with unresolved D. Germline V gives CDR1 DFQATT, CDR2 SNEGSKA (reference sequence). Trimming left V 2 bases short and J 3 bases short, with 8 bases between. The CDR3 loop spans 13 amino acids. The CDR3 sequence: CSARSQYYNEQFF. CDR3 bases: TGCAGTGCTAGAAGCCAGTACTACAATGAGCAGTTCTTC.

The chain joins TRBV7-8 to TRBJ1-6; 9 positions agree with TRBD1. CDR1 and CDR2 from the germline V gene are SGHVS and FQNEAQ. V was clipped by 4 bases and J by 6 bases; unmatched bases: 7. CDR3 size: 16 residues. The CDR3 coding sequence is TGTGCCAGCAGCTCGCTTCCGGGACAGGGTAATTCACCCCTCCACTTT. Its protein is CASSSLPGQGNSPLHF.

The rearrangement links TRBV3-1 to TRBJ2-3; no firm D call. The ends were cut back, 0 bases at V and 6 bases at J, with 13 bases in the middle. Germline loops: CDR1 LGHDT, CDR2 YNNKEL (reference sequence). This CDR3 contains 15 residues. The CDR3 nucleotides are TGTGCCAGCAGCCAAGATTTTCGGCCCGGTGATACGCAGTATTTT. This gives the protein CASSQDFRPGDTQYF.

The chain carries TRBV9 and TRBJ2-3, with 9 nucleotides matching TRBD2. Germline trimming cut 0 bases from V and 2 bases from J; bases unmatched to any gene: 4. The germline gives CDR1 SGDLS, CDR2 YYNGEE. The CDR3 covers 16 residues. The DNA for the CDR3 is TGTGCCAGCAGCGTAGGACTAGCGGCCCTCACAGATACGCAGTATTTT. It encodes CASSVGLAALTDTQYF. Supplemented by reference TRBV9 and TRBJ2-3, the full variable domain reads DSGVTQTPKHLITATGQRVTLRCSPRSGDLSVYWYQQSLDQGLQFLIQYYNGEERAKGNILERFSAQQFPDLHSELNLSSLELGDSALYFCASSVGLAALTDTQYFGPGTRLTVL.

The genes are TRBV3-1 and TRBJ2-1; 7 nucleotides line up with TRBD2. CDR1 is LGHDT, CDR2 YNNKEL, per germline (reference sequence). The CDR3 is 16 amino acids. Germline trimming cut 0 bases from V and 3 bases from J; bases unmatched to any gene: 5. DNA for the CDR3: TGTGCCAGCAGCCAAGATTTCGGGGGGAACTACAATGAGCAGTTCTTC. This gives the protein CASSQDFGGNYNEQFF.

The sample holds one count of this clonotype. The gene calls are TRBV25-1 and TRBJ1-2; D gene ambiguous. CDR3 size: 12 residues. Germline CDR1 MGHDK, CDR2 SYGVNS. V lost 4 bases and J lost 4, with 7 bases in between. The chain's CDR3 is CASSGAGYGYTF. The CDR3, as DNA: TGTGCCAGCAGTGGTGCGGGCTATGGCTACACCTTC.

This chain connects TRBV12-5 to TRBJ1-1; D is ambiguous. The length of the CDR3 is 12 residues. The V gene's germline CDR1 is LGHNT and CDR2 FRNRAP. Trimming left V 5 bases short and J 5 bases short, with 9 bases between. The DNA of the CDR3 is TGTGCTAGTGGTCCCAGCAAAACTGAAGCTTTCTTT. It yields the protein CASGPSKTEAFF.

The chain carries TRBV7-9 and TRBJ2-5; D ambiguous. The V gene's germline CDR1 is SEHNR and CDR2 FQNEAQ (reference sequence). Trimming took 2 bases from V and 3 from J, leaving 16 bases between them. The CDR3 consists of 16 residues. The CDR3 nucleotides read TGTGCCAGCAGCTTACGTAGAGGCGCCATTGAAGAGACCCAGTACTTC. It is translated as CASSLRRGAIEETQYF.

The gene calls are TRBV15 and TRBJ2-3; TRBD2 aligns across 9 bases. This CDR3 has 15 amino acids. V dropped 1 base and J dropped 9; count of bases not matched to a gene: 8. Germline V gives CDR1 LNHNV, CDR2 YYDKDF (reference sequence). CDR3 region: CATSRGPGSGGTQYF. Written as DNA, the CDR3 is TGTGCCACCAGCAGAGGTCCGGGGAGCGGGGGGACGCAGTATTTT.

The CDR3 sequence: CASSLTGWGNQPQHF. CDR3 sequence (DNA): TGTGCCAGCAGTTTGACAGGGTGGGGAAATCAGCCCCAGCATTTT. V is TRBV27 and J is TRBJ1-5, with 7 positions matching TRBD1. V lost 3 bases and J lost 4; bases outside the gene matches: 6. CDR3 length: 15 residues. The germline CDR1 and CDR2 sequences are MNHEY and SMNVEV (reference sequence).

The chain links TRBV4-1 to TRBJ2-2, with a possible D match to TRBD1 (6 bases). V lost 5 bases to trimming and J lost 6 bases, with 13 bases between them. The length of the CDR3 is 14 residues. Germline V CDR1 and CDR2: MGHRA, YSYEKL. The CDR3 loop is CASSSQGIAGELFF. The CDR3 DNA sequence: TGCGCCAGCAGCTCACAGGGTATCGCCGGGGAGCTGTTTTTT.

The chain employs TRBV4-1 and TRBJ1-2; D possibly corresponds to TRBD1 (6 bases). Between the trimmed V and J ends, which lost 3 bases and 2 bases, there was a span of 13 bases. The CDR3 contains 15 residues. The germline V gene has CDR1 MGHRA and CDR2 YSYEKL. The CDR3 loop reads CASSHITQGNYGYTF. In nucleotides, the CDR3 is TGCGCCAGCAGCCATATCACACAGGGAAACTATGGCTACACCTTC.

This chain connects TRBV6-1 to TRBJ2-1; TRBD1 is a possible D gene (5 bases). Trimming left V 4 bases short and J 1 base short, with 14 bases between. The germline CDR1 and CDR2 sequences are MNHNS and SASEGT. CDR3 size: 16 residues. CDR3 DNA sequence: TGTGCCAGCAGTGGGGGCGTTCATTATTCCTACAATGAGCAGTTCTTC. Translating gives CASSGGVHYSYNEQFF.

The V and J genes are TRBV20-1 and TRBJ2-7; tentatively, D is TRBD1 (6 bases). This CDR3 is 12 amino acids long. The germline V gene has CDR1 DFQATT and CDR2 SNEGSKA (reference sequence). Trimming pared 5 bases from V and 2 bases from J, leaving 10 bases between. In DNA form, the CDR3 reads TGCAGTGCTGGGGACAATCCCTACGAGCAGTACTTC. Translating gives CSAGDNPYEQYF.

In this sample, this clonotype turned up once. This chain uses TRBV7-9 with TRBJ1-5, with D possibly TRBD1 on 6 matching bases. The CDR3 length is 13 residues. Trimming cost V 8 bases and J 1 base, with 9 bases left between them. The germline V gene has CDR1 SEHNR and CDR2 FQNEAQ (reference sequence). The CDR3 here is CASGGGSNQPQHF. In DNA, the CDR3 is TGTGCCAGCGGAGGGGGGAGCAATCAGCCCCAGCATTTT.